These T cell receptor beta chains were read from a single sample in a study of a mutant IDH1 vaccine in newly diagnosed glioma. This table comes from immunoSEQ multiplex PCR, and its TCRdb copy is limited to in-frame clones, with some not included. The table lists 50,000 to 70,000 clones, approximately 80% of them singletons, with 4% to 5% in the top ten. No antigens are known for them. The starting material was PBMCs, obtained from a glioma patient whose treatment included an IDH1 peptide vaccine. The receptors were sampled from a man aged 25 to 40 with glioma. The CDR3 runs from the conserved cysteine through the conserved F or W. D genes are given only for firm matches. Clone size appears in some rows only: once, few, many, or a class for an expanded clone.

TRBV5-4	.	.	TRBJ1-3	TGTGCCAGCAGCCAAACTCCAGGGTCTTTCGACATTGGAAACACCATATATTTT	CASSQTPGSFDIGNTIYF
TRBV18	TRBD1	once	TRBJ1-6	TGTGCCAGCTCACCCTCCGGGACAGAGACTCAACCCCTCCACTTT	CASSPSGTETQPLHF
TRBV7-8	.	.	TRBJ1-3	TGTGCCAGCAGCTTAGGCTGGGGACGGACCGGCGGAAACACCATATATTTT	CASSLGWGRTGGNTIYF
TRBV11-2	TRBD2	.	TRBJ2-3	TGTGCCAGCAGCTTAGATCTAGCGGGGGGGCCTTTCGATACGCAGTATTTT	CASSLDLAGGPFDTQYF
TRBV6-5	.	.	TRBJ1-2	TGTGCCAGCACCGAGGACAGTAACTATGGCTACACCTTC	CASTEDSNYGYTF
TRBV4-1	.	.	TRBJ1-5	TGCGCCAGCAGCCGAGAAGATTATAGCAATCAGCCCCAGCATTTT	CASSREDYSNQPQHF
TRBV18	TRBD1	.	TRBJ1-1	TGTGCCAGCTCACCACAGGGGGCCACTGAAGCTTTCTTT	CASSPQGATEAFF
TRBV7-9	TRBD2	.	TRBJ2-1	TGTGCCAGCAGCCGCTTGAGCGGGGGGGCTAGTGAGCAGTTCTTC	CASSRLSGGASEQFF
TRBV7-2	TRBD2	.	TRBJ2-7	TGTGCCAGCAGCTTACGGACTAGCGGAAACTACGAGCAGTACTTC	CASSLRTSGNYEQYF
TRBV6-5	.	.	TRBJ2-4	TGTGCCAGCAGTTCAGGTGCTAGGCGGTACTTC	CASSSGARRYF
TRBV4-1	.	.	TRBJ1-1	TGCGCCAGCAGCCAAGATCTTTTACTGAACACTGAAGCTTTCTTT	CASSQDLLLNTEAFF
TRBV7-9	.	.	TRBJ2-5	TGTGCCAGCTCTTACGTAAGGGACCAAGAGACCCAGTACTTC	CASSYVRDQETQYF